These 18 T cell receptor beta chains were all obtained from the same sample, sequenced in a study of CD8+ T cells in alopecia areata. Isolated RNA was reverse transcribed into cDNA used as the sequencing template. Data came from immunoSEQ multiplex PCR; TCRdb stores just in-frame clones and leaves some out. The sample contains hundreds of thousands of clones, 60% of which appear only once. The sample's treatment: oral pan-JAK inhibitor, 5-10 mg twice daily. The specimen comprised CD4+ T cells sorted from blood, sampled at approximately week 52, from a patient treated with tofacitinib. These receptors all stem from a human donor with alopecia areata.

The rearrangement links TRBV30 to TRBJ1-2, with 9 nucleotides matching TRBD1. The V gene end was trimmed by 0 bases and the J gene end by 3 bases; junction bases not matched to a gene: 5. This CDR3 comprises 15 residues. Looked up from germline, CDR1 is GTSNPN and CDR2 is SVGIG (reference sequence). In nucleotides, the CDR3 is TGTGCCTGGAGTGTACTGGGACAGGGCTACTATGGCTACACCTTC. Encoded protein: CAWSVLGQGYYGYTF.

The rearrangement uses TRBV30 and TRBJ1-6; D gene unclear. V lost 1 base and J lost 5, with 9 bases in between. The CDR3 covers 14 residues. Germline CDR1 GTSNPN, CDR2 SVGIG (reference sequence). CDR3 sequence reads: CAWSGPQNNSPLHF. The DNA of the CDR3 is TGTGCCTGGAGTGGCCCCCAGAATAATTCACCCCTCCACTTT.

This clone turned up a few times. The V gene is TRBV7-9, the J gene TRBJ2-1; weak D call: TRBD1 (6 bases). Germline CDR1 and CDR2: SEHNR and FQNEAQ (reference sequence). CDR3 length: 14 amino acids. With 6 bases removed from V and 4 bases from J, the gap between germline ends came to 13 bases. CDR3 DNA: TGTGCCAGCAGTACGAGGGGGAAATACAATGAGCAGTTCTTC. Its translation: CASSTRGKYNEQFF.

V usage is TRBV5-6 and J usage is TRBJ1-2, with 10 bases lining up with TRBD1. The length of the CDR3 is 14 residues. CDR1 is SGHDT and CDR2 is YYEEEE in the germline V gene. V lost 5 bases and J lost 4; bases outside the gene matches: 5. DNA for the CDR3: TGTGCCAGCAGTCAAGACAGGGGGCCCTATGGCTACACCTTC. As protein: CASSQDRGPYGYTF.

This sequence joins TRBV6-5 and TRBJ2-7, with D perhaps matching TRBD1 or TRBD2 (5 bases each). The germline gives CDR1 MNHEY, CDR2 SVGAGI. The CDR3 is made up of 15 amino acids. Trimming stripped 5 bases from V and 0 bases from J, with 14 bases between. CDR3 sequence: CASSPGAVSSYEQYF. The CDR3 DNA reads TGTGCCAGCAGTCCCGGGGCGGTTTCCTCCTACGAGCAGTACTTC.

This clone was observed a few times. J is TRBJ1-2 and V is TRBV7-6, with 9 bases fitting TRBD1. CDR3 length equals 15 residues. CDR1 is SGHVS, CDR2 FNYEAQ, per germline. V shed 5 bases, J shed 3 bases, and the junction held 7 bases outside the gene matches. CDR3 DNA: TGTGCCAGCAGCCCGATACAGGGGGCGGACTATGGCTACACCTTC. It codes for CASSPIQGADYGYTF.

A note on this clone: Other DNA sequences in the sample encode the same CDR3. This sequence joins TRBV15 and TRBJ1-2, with D possibly TRBD1 on 5 matching bases. The germline V gene encodes CDR1 LNHNV and CDR2 YYDKDF (reference sequence). The CDR3 has 14 residues. V gave up 0 bases and J gave up 1 base, with 6 bases separating them. The CDR3 bases are TGTGCCACCAGCAGAGATCAGGGTAACTATGGCTACACCTTC. It is translated as CATSRDQGNYGYTF.

J is TRBJ1-1 and V is TRBV13, with TRBD1 matching 7 bases. The CDR3 runs 13 residues. The junction had 6 bases not matched to a gene; V was cut back by 0 bases and J by 11 bases. Looked up from germline, CDR1 is PRHDT and CDR2 is FYEKMQ (reference sequence). CDR3 DNA: TGTGCCAGCAGCTTAGGGGCGACAGGGAAGGCTTTCTTT. It is translated as CASSLGATGKAFF.

This clone came up a few times. The chain combines TRBV10-3 with TRBJ2-2; D uncertain. V was shortened by 3 bases and J by 7 bases, with 12 bases between the two germline ends. The CDR3 is 14 amino acids. Looked up from germline, CDR1 is ENHRY and CDR2 is SYGVKD. Written as DNA, the CDR3 is TGTGCCATCAGTGAAAAACTGGGTGGCGGGGAGCTGTTTTTT. Translating it yields CAISEKLGGGELFF.

The chain couples TRBV29-1 to TRBJ2-7, with a weak D call TRBD1 (6 bases). CDR1 SQVTM and CDR2 ANQGSEA come from the germline V gene. The CDR3 extends over 11 amino acids. The V end lost 6 bases, the J end lost 11 bases, and 17 bases lay between the germline ends. The CDR3 loop reads CSVAGTLREYF. CDR3 DNA sequence: TGCAGCGTGGCCGGGACACTAAGGGAGTACTTC.

This clone was detected a few times. The CDR3 region is CASSLGGTGSYEQYF. In nucleotides, the CDR3 is TGCGCCAGCAGCTTGGGCGGGACCGGCTCCTACGAGCAGTACTTC. The chain links TRBV5-1 to TRBJ2-7, with a possible D match to TRBD2 (6 bases). The CDR3 is 15 residues long. Trimming removed 0 bases at V and 0 bases at J, with 10 bases between. From germline, CDR1 is SGHRS and CDR2 YFSETQ.

This sequence joins TRBV30 and TRBJ1-6; TRBD1 might be the D (5 bases). V was trimmed by 1 base and J by 6 bases, leaving 7 bases between them. Germline CDR1 GTSNPN, CDR2 SVGIG (reference sequence). This CDR3 spans 13 amino acids. CDR3 sequence: CAWSGQTNSPLHF. In DNA, the CDR3 is TGTGCCTGGAGTGGACAGACTAATTCACCCCTCCACTTT.

V usage is TRBV4-2 and J usage is TRBJ2-3, with TRBD2 matching 8 bases. V lost 2 bases, J lost 6 bases, and 13 bases stayed unmatched. There are 17 residues in the CDR3. CDR1 and CDR2 (germline): LGHNA, YNFKEQ. The CDR3 DNA sequence: TGTGCCAGCAGCCAATCGTCTAAGCGGGGGAGGTCGGATACGCAGTATTTT. Translation gives CASSQSSKRGRSDTQYF.

This clone was detected once. V and J are TRBV9 and TRBJ2-7; no reliable D call. V lost 0 bases to trimming and J lost 2 bases, with 12 bases between them. Germline lookup yields CDR1 SGDLS and CDR2 YYNGEE. There are 15 residues in the CDR3. CDR3 sequence reads: CASSVGADSTYEQYF. As DNA, the CDR3 is TGTGCCAGCAGCGTAGGCGCTGACTCTACCTACGAGCAGTACTTC.

This clone has just a few counts. The chain joins TRBV14 to TRBJ1-3; no definite D call. The CDR3 loop spans 14 amino acids. Germline lookup yields CDR1 SGHDN and CDR2 FVKESK. Trimming removed 3 bases from V and 0 bases from J, with 6 bases in between. CDR3 bases: TGTGCCAGCAGCCATCAGCGCTCTGGAAACACCATATATTTT. Encoded protein: CASSHQRSGNTIYF.

This clone was seen only a few times. The chain employs TRBV29-1 and TRBJ2-5, with 8 bases fitting TRBD1. The CDR3 has 14 amino acids. Germline V gene sequence: CDR1 SQVTM, CDR2 ANQGSEA. J was trimmed by 2 bases and V by 6 bases; bases with no gene match: 8. The CDR3 loop is CSVRRGQVQETQYF. The CDR3 nucleotides read TGCAGCGTCCGGAGGGGACAGGTACAAGAGACCCAGTACTTC.

The chain has TRBV9 and TRBJ2-1; 11 bases agree with TRBD1. V was clipped by 6 bases and J by 7 bases; unmatched bases: 9. CDR3 length equals 15 residues. The germline V gene encodes CDR1 SGDLS and CDR2 YYNGEE. CDR3 DNA sequence: TGTGCCAGCAACAGACTCGGGACAGGGGGAAATGAGCAGTTCTTC. It codes for CASNRLGTGGNEQFF.

J is TRBJ2-7 and V is TRBV7-3, with D perhaps matching TRBD1 (5 bases). Trimming left V 2 bases short and J 7 bases short, with 9 bases between. Germline V gene sequence: CDR1 SGHTA, CDR2 FQGTGA. The CDR3 loop spans 12 amino acids. The CDR3, as DNA: TGTGCCAGCAGCTTAGCAGGGCGGGAGCAGTACTTC. Protein sequence: CASSLAGREQYF.